This T cell receptor (beta chain) was captured by sequencing in a study of T cells after yellow fever vaccination (dated by TCRdb to about 2019). General notes on the study: The SMART-Seq v4 Ultra Low Input RNA kit was used to prepare libraries from fractions with low cell numbers. Bulk PBMC replicates and cell subsets were isolated from blood drawn at multiple timepoints before and after both primary and secondary immunization. To track T-cell clones before and after primary and booster YFV17D yellow fever vaccination, bulk TCR alpha and beta repertoires were sequenced longitudinally. The cohort comprised two healthy male donors, one aged 18 to 29 and one aged 30 to 39 years.

The cysteine opens and the phenylalanine closes a CDR3 of 11 amino acids. Only the CDR3 part of the read is kept: 33 bases, read in frame from the first base. The V and J ends are trimmed by 8 bases and 8 bases, leaving 10 bases between them. CDR1 and CDR2 are drawn from the germline V gene: KGHSH, LQKENI. This clonotype was recorded many times. No antigen is known for it. No much larger clone exists at a distance of one base, and base qualities are not known. Interpreted using the paper, the treatment or condition label stands for: live attenuated yellow fever vaccine strain. Two biological replicates of bulk PBMCs were collected at each blood-draw timepoint. A standard Ficoll-Paque protocol was used to isolate PBMCs from peripheral blood. TriZol was used to extract RNA from bulk PBMCs, CD4 and CD8 fractions, and dextramer-positive and dextramer-negative fractions. General conclusions and limits of the study: Compared with the primary T-cell response, the secondary T-cell response was weaker but faster, peaking on day 5 rather than day 15. After the booster, most clones that had expanded after primary vaccination were detected again (nearly 98% of CD4 and around nine tenths of CD8), suggesting broad maintenance of memory. Because abundant contaminating clonotypes from the bulk population could be contained in FACS-sorted repertoires, computational filtering was required. Because only two donors were included in the study, the extent to which the findings can be generalized is limited. A small share of clonotypes was detected in both CD4 and CD8 compartments, with the overlap likely arising from convergent recombination.

TCR cDNA was synthesized by 5'RACE template switching, which introduced a universal primer site and unique molecular identifiers. cDNA synthesis was primed from both the TCR alpha and TCR beta constant segments. Library amplification involved two PCR steps, and the second step added sample barcodes and sequencing adapters. Libraries were sequenced on Illumina HiSeq 2500 (2x100 bp) or NovaSeq (2x150 bp). The original pipeline was this. Demultiplexing of reads and collapsing into UMI consensus sequences were performed with MIGEC, and V(D)J alignment was carried out with MiXCR. Using edgeR on replicate PBMC samples, clonotypes were called vaccine-responding if FDR was below 0.01 and the log2 fold change was above 5 up to day 15. Each bulk clonotype was labeled CD4 or CD8 based on which sequenced repertoire, CD4 or CD8, contained the clonotype at higher abundance. TCRdb trimmed public reads at Q25 via fastp, called clones via MiXCR and kept in-frame beta chains. One record per CDR3 amino acid sequence lists the most common genes and DNA. The authors' filters were not applied to this entry. Present in this sample are hundreds of thousands of distinct CDR3 sequences, more than 9% of which were seen just once. 15% of the sample is in the top ten clones.

The input for sequencing was PBMCs, taken on the day of the yellow fever booster vaccination. The receptor comes from a man aged 30-40 years who received the YFV17D yellow fever vaccine. The rearrangement combines TRBV18 with TRBJ2-1, with the D gene too uncertain to name. The bases are TGTGCCAGCCGCGTGGGCGATGAGCAGTTCTTC. This yields the protein CASRVGDEQFF.